The sample holds a few counts of the clone carrying this T cell receptor (beta chain). Germline CDR1 reads SEHNR; CDR2 reads FQNEAQ (reference sequence). The CDR3 consists of 11 residues. V lost 10 bases and J lost 8, with 13 bases in between. This sample is part of a study of T cells in Graves' hyperthyroidism and ophthalmopathy. Amplification yielded TCR beta CDR3 regions, with RNA transcripts as the source. When the TCR CDR3 underwent first-round RT-PCR, the HTBI primer set was used. MiXCR, applied by TCRdb to the multiplex PCR reads, yields one record per CDR3 protein. The sample consists of 300,000 to 400,000 distinct CDR3 sequences, roughly 13% of them appearing once.

The V and J genes are TRBV7-9 and TRBJ2-3; tentatively, D is TRBD2 (7 bases). Sample: blood. The clonotype originates from a young woman with Graves' hyperthyroidism. As DNA, the CDR3 is TGTGCCACGGGGGGCTCCGGTACGCAGTATTTT. Its protein product is CATGGSGTQYF.